These 27 T cell receptor beta chains were all obtained from the same sample, sequenced in a study of identical twins. TCRdb processed the 5' RACE reads anew with MiXCR; each CDR3 protein has one entry. The sample includes 690,000 or so distinct CDR3 sequences, 8.6% of them seen just once. This same sample was also taken into another study, of yellow fever vaccine responses in identical twins.

Sequenced: PBMCs. All receptors come from a woman aged 18-29 years in good health.

This chain uses TRBV7-9 with TRBJ2-1, with a tentative D call TRBD2 (6 bases). CDR1 and CDR2 (germline): SEHNR, FQNEAQ (reference sequence). The CDR3 extends over 17 amino acids. Trimming left V 5 bases short and J 3 bases short, with 20 bases between. CDR3 DNA sequence: TGTGCCAGCAGCATGTATCCGAGACTAGGCGTCTACAATGAGCAGTTCTTC. Translation: CASSMYPRLGVYNEQFF.

Ten or more counts support this clonotype. This chain uses TRBV7-8 with TRBJ2-7; D not certain. Trimming stripped 5 bases from V and 1 base from J, with 9 bases between. This CDR3 has 13 amino acids. CDR1 and CDR2 from the germline V gene are SGHVS and FQNEAQ. The CDR3, as DNA: TGTGCCAGCAGCCCCGACGGGTCCTACGAGCAGTACTTC. Amino acid sequence: CASSPDGSYEQYF.

This clonotype was observed a handful of times. The chain uses TRBV7-9 and TRBJ1-5, with D unclear. The V end was cut by 4 bases, the J end by 1 base, with 8 bases between. The CDR3 totals 14 residues. Germline loops: CDR1 SEHNR, CDR2 FQNEAQ (reference sequence). The CDR3 DNA follows: TGTGCCAGCAGCTCTATGGGGAGCAATCAGCCCCAGCATTTT. Its translation: CASSSMGSNQPQHF.

This clonotype was seen many times. This chain joins TRBV21-1 and TRBJ2-2; whether TRBD2, the table's D call, matches the DNA was not checked. TRBV21-1 is noted as a pseudogene. The CDR3 is made up of 16 amino acids. The CDR3 region has the DNA TGTGCCAGCAACCAAAGATCGCGGGAGGTCACCGGGGAGCTGTTTTTT. It codes for CASNQRSREVTGELFF.

This chain connects TRBV29-1 to TRBJ2-7; D remains unclear. The CDR3 is made up of 13 amino acids. V lost 1 base to trimming and J lost 0 bases, with 7 bases between them. CDR1 and CDR2 from the germline V gene are SQVTM and ANQGSEA. In DNA, the CDR3 is TGCAGCGTTGAAGGCGGTCCCTCCTACGAGCAGTACTTC. Translated, it gives CSVEGGPSYEQYF.

This clonotype was detected many times. The chain links TRBV12-3 or TRBV12-4 to TRBJ1-2; D unresolved. This CDR3 comprises 13 residues. The V end lost 6 bases, the J end lost 2 bases, and 10 bases lay between the germline ends. Written as DNA, the CDR3 is TGTGCCAGCAGACGGACGGCCAACTATGGCTACACCTTC. Its translation is CASRRTANYGYTF.

The chain couples TRBV10-3 to TRBJ1-2; perhaps TRBD1 as D (5 bases). Per germline, CDR1 ENHRY and CDR2 SYGVKD. The V gene lost 3 bases and the J gene lost 7 bases, with 12 bases spanning the gap. This CDR3 comprises 13 residues. This CDR3 reads CAISDPRGVGYTF. CDR3 sequence (DNA): TGTGCCATCAGTGACCCTCGGGGGGTTGGCTACACCTTC.

The chain is built from TRBV5-6 and TRBJ2-7; no firm D call. This CDR3 contains 13 residues. The V and J ends lost 4 bases and 2 bases respectively, with 10 bases between them. Looked up from germline, CDR1 is SGHDT and CDR2 is YYEEEE. The DNA for the CDR3 is TGTGCCAGCAGCCCCGCGCACGCCTACGAGCAGTACTTC. Amino acid sequence: CASSPAHAYEQYF.

The chain combines TRBV7-9 with TRBJ2-1; TRBD2 matches 9 bases. There are 15 residues in the CDR3. J lost 3 bases, V lost 5 bases, and 5 bases had no gene match. The germline V gene encodes CDR1 SEHNR and CDR2 FQNEAQ (reference sequence). The CDR3 DNA reads as TGTGCCAGCAGCCCGGTAGCGGGAGACTACAATGAGCAGTTCTTC. It specifies CASSPVAGDYNEQFF.

This chain joins TRBV6-2 or TRBV6-3 and TRBJ2-1, with 8 bases aligning to TRBD2. Trimming at V came to 2 bases and at J to 7 bases, leaving 7 bases not matched to a gene. Germline CDR1 reads MNHEY; CDR2 reads SVGEGT. This CDR3 has 15 amino acids. As DNA, the CDR3 is TGTGCCAGCAGTTACGACGGGAGGGCCACAAATGAGCAGTTCTTC. It translates to CASSYDGRATNEQFF.

DNA for the CDR3: TGCGCCAGCAGCCGATGGACTAGCGAATACACAGATACGCAGTATTTT. Residues: CASSRWTSEYTDTQYF. The V and J genes are TRBV5-1 and TRBJ2-3; 9 bases are a match to TRBD2. V was clipped by 4 bases and J by 2 bases; unmatched bases: 8. CDR1 is SGHRS, CDR2 YFSETQ, per germline. This CDR3 has 16 amino acids.

This clonotype was detected a few times. CDR3 amino acids: CAGSSYNPASYNEQFF. CDR3 coding DNA: TGTGCCGGCTCATCCTATAACCCTGCCTCCTACAATGAGCAGTTCTTC. V and J are TRBV7-9 and TRBJ2-1; unclear D gene. This CDR3 is 16 amino acids long. V lost 11 bases to trimming and J lost 0 bases, with 20 bases between them. Per germline, CDR1 SEHNR and CDR2 FQNEAQ (reference sequence).

This clonotype was observed once. The junction departs from germline at one end; a sequencing error may be responsible. The chain couples TRBV12-3 or TRBV12-4 to TRBJ2-7; 11 bases fit TRBD2. CDR3 size: 17 residues. The CDR3, as DNA: TGTGCCATCAGTTTAGGGCCTAGCGGGAGGAGCTCCTACGAGCAGTACTTC. Its translation: CAISLGPSGRSSYEQYF.

The chain links TRBV6-4 to TRBJ2-3; 10 bases agree with TRBD2. The V and J ends lost 5 bases and 2 bases, in that order; junction bases with no gene match: 4. Per germline, CDR1 MRHNA and CDR2 SNTAGT. This CDR3 region has 15 residues. The CDR3 sequence: CASSLAGEPTDTQYF. CDR3 nucleotide sequence: TGTGCCAGCAGTCTAGCGGGGGAACCCACAGATACGCAGTATTTT.

This clonotype was observed a few times. The chain recombines TRBV5-1 with TRBJ2-7; D uncertain. Germline V gene lookup returns CDR1 SGHRS and CDR2 YFSETQ. With 4 bases removed from V and 7 bases from J, the gap between germline ends came to 12 bases. The CDR3 runs 12 residues. The chain's CDR3 is CASSPADTEQYF. The CDR3 coding sequence is TGCGCCAGCAGCCCGGCTGATACTGAGCAGTACTTC.

This clonotype was found a few times. The rearrangement uses TRBV29-1 and TRBJ1-1; unclear D gene. The germline gives CDR1 SQVTM, CDR2 ANQGSEA. The V end lost 3 bases, the J end lost 0 bases, and 5 bases lay between the germline ends. The CDR3 length is 12 residues. CDR3: CSVEALNTEAFF. The CDR3 bases are TGCAGCGTTGAGGCTTTGAACACTGAAGCTTTCTTT. Using reference TRBV29-1 and TRBJ1-1 for the parts outside the CDR3, the full variable domain is SAVISQKPSRDICQRGTSLTIQCQVDSQVTMMFWYRQQPGQSLTLIATANQGSEATYESGFVIDKFPISRPNLTFSTLTVSNMSPEDSSIYLCSVEALNTEAFFGQGTRLTVV.

This chain links TRBV6-1 with TRBJ2-7; 9 bases line up with TRBD1. The V gene's germline CDR1 is MNHNS and CDR2 SASEGT. V dropped 6 bases and J dropped 6; count of bases not matched to a gene: 9. CDR3 length: 14 amino acids. CDR3 nucleotides: TGTGCCAGCAGGGCCGGGACAGGGTTTTCCGAGCAGTACTTC. Its protein is CASRAGTGFSEQYF.

This clonotype was found a few times. The V call is TRBV6-2 or TRBV6-3, the J call TRBJ2-7; D not certain. Trimming left V 7 bases short and J 1 base short, with 29 bases between. Germline V CDR1 and CDR2: MNHEY, SVGEGT. There are 19 residues in the CDR3. The chain's CDR3 is CASTHTLYGEKGTSYEQYF. For the CDR3, the DNA is TGTGCCAGCACCCACACTCTGTATGGGGAAAAGGGAACGTCCTACGAGCAGTACTTC.

This chain links TRBV28 with TRBJ2-5; 13 nucleotides agree with TRBD2. The CDR3 covers 16 residues. After removal of 6 bases from V and 4 bases from J, the junction contained 8 bases not matched to a gene. The germline V gene has CDR1 MDHEN and CDR2 SYDVKM. Here the CDR3 DNA reads TGTGCCAGCAGCCCAGGACTAGCGGGAGTCGCAGAGACCCAGTACTTC. It is translated as CASSPGLAGVAETQYF.

The chain uses TRBV4-3 and TRBJ2-2, with D maybe TRBD2 (6 bases). Germline CDR1 and CDR2: LGHNA and YSLEER. CDR3 length equals 15 residues. Trimming pared 0 bases from V and 5 bases from J, leaving 10 bases between. The CDR3 here is CASSQEGTHTGELFF. Written as DNA, the CDR3 is TGCGCCAGCAGCCAAGAAGGGACTCATACCGGGGAGCTGTTTTTT.

This clonotype was found a few times. The chain recombines TRBV27 with TRBJ2-5; D might be TRBD2 (7 bases). Germline V gene sequence: CDR1 MNHEY, CDR2 SMNVEV (reference sequence). Between the trimmed V and J ends, which lost 2 bases and 3 bases, there was a span of 16 bases. The length of the CDR3 is 16 residues. CDR3 in amino acids: CASSLIGRGPEETQYF. The CDR3 DNA reads TGTGCCAGCAGTTTAATAGGGCGGGGGCCCGAAGAGACCCAGTACTTC.

This chain uses TRBV29-1 with TRBJ2-1; 8 nucleotides agree with TRBD1. The CDR3 covers 13 residues. In germline, CDR1 is SQVTM, CDR2 ANQGSEA. The V segment lost 4 bases and the J segment 6 bases; nucleotides outside the gene matches: 5. This chain's CDR3 is CSVGTGWGNEQFF. In DNA, the CDR3 is TGCAGCGTTGGGACAGGGTGGGGCAATGAGCAGTTCTTC.

The CDR3 nucleotides are TGCGCCAGCAGCCAAGATAGGGCGGAGGGTAACAATGAGCAGTTCTTC. Residues: CASSQDRAEGNNEQFF. The rearrangement uses TRBV4-3 and TRBJ2-1; D might be TRBD2 (6 bases). Trimming removed 0 bases from V and 5 bases from J, with 14 bases in between. This CDR3 has 16 amino acids. Germline V gene lookup returns CDR1 LGHNA and CDR2 YSLEER.

The count of this clonotype is one. V is TRBV2 and J is TRBJ2-7; perhaps TRBD2 as D (6 bases). V lost 8 bases, J lost 1 base, and 15 bases lay in between. The germline gives CDR1 SNHLY, CDR2 FYNNEI. The CDR3 spans 14 residues. In nucleotides, the CDR3 is TGTGCCAGCCAAACCCAGCGGGTATCCTACGAGCAGTACTTC. It encodes CASQTQRVSYEQYF.

In its sample, this clonotype was seen many times. CDR3 sequence (DNA): TGTGCCATCAGTGCCCACTACGAGCAGTACTTC. This codes for CAISAHYEQYF. The chain is built from TRBV10-3 and TRBJ2-7; no definite D call. Germline CDR1 is ENHRY and CDR2 is SYGVKD. The CDR3 is 11 amino acids. Trimming left V 4 bases short and J 3 bases short, with 4 bases between.

This clonotype was detected a few times. The chain couples TRBV7-2 to TRBJ2-5; 7 nucleotides agree with TRBD2. Germline V gene lookup returns CDR1 SGHTA and CDR2 FQGNSA. The V and J ends lost 5 bases and 4 bases, in that order; junction bases with no gene match: 4. The CDR3 has 13 residues. CDR3 sequence (DNA): TGTGCCAGCAGCATAGTAGCGGGAGAGACCCAGTACTTC. Residues: CASSIVAGETQYF.

V and J are TRBV12-3 or TRBV12-4 and TRBJ2-5, with D tentatively TRBD1 or TRBD2 (5 bases each). Trimming stripped 6 bases from V and 5 bases from J, with 19 bases between. CDR3 length: 15 amino acids. The CDR3 DNA sequence: TGTGCCAGCAGCCATACGGGCCAATGGGGGGAGACCCAGTACTTC. It codes for CASSHTGQWGETQYF.